The entry below gives a single T cell receptor (beta chain) sequence along with its context. Its antigen remains unidentified. The data belong to a study of T cells expressing NK-cell markers. For the study at large: Investigators obtained TCR beta repertoires from sorted CD3+CD56+NKG2C+, CD3+CD56+NKG2C- and CD3+CD56-NKG2C+ T cells.

Using the 5' RACE reads, TCRdb records one entry per CDR3 protein without DNA. In total, the table holds a few hundred thousand distinct CDR3 sequences. In germline, CDR1 is GTSNPN, CDR2 SVGIG (reference sequence). The CDR3 spans 14 residues. Regarding the study as a whole: Six or seven donors showed dominant NKG2C+ clonotypes comprising about 1.0-7.5% of their CD8+ T cells. The CD3+CD56-NKG2C+ fraction of several donors was likewise dominated by these clonotypes.

This clonotype originated in a man younger than 30 in good health. Material for sequencing was blood T cells: a sorted CD56 or NKG2C T cell subset, CD4+ or CD8+ T cells, or bulk PBMC T cells (not recorded which). The chain uses TRBV30 and TRBJ2-2; the D call of TRBD1 rests on TCRdb alone, since no DNA is present to check it. The CDR3 loop is CAQGQGVKTGELFF.